This TCR beta chain was recovered during a study of PD-L1 blockade in urothelial cancer. Notes on this clone: Its antigen is as yet unknown.

Study results and limitations: Below-median blood TCR clonality before treatment forecast better survival.

Time point given: pretreatment peripheral blood. The study enrolled patients with locally advanced or metastatic urothelial carcinoma. Between 1 and 8 samples, pretreatment and on-treatment, were given by each patient. Clones were sequenced by immunoSEQ multiplex PCR, and TCRdb holds only the in-frame ones, with some missing. The sample holds about 87,000 clones; roughly 89% are singletons and the top ten take approximately 2.1%. The sequence was obtained from a man aged 55 to 69 with urothelial cancer. The starting material was PBMCs, obtained around atezolizumab (anti-PD-L1) treatment.

CDR3 protein: CASSGTSGRRDEQFF. Here the CDR3 DNA reads TGTGCCAGCAGCGGTACTAGCGGGAGGCGGGATGAGCAGTTCTTC. V is TRBV9 and J is TRBJ2-1; the match to TRBD2 covers 12 bases. The CDR3 covers 15 residues. V lost 3 bases to trimming and J lost 8 bases; unmatched junction nucleotides: 6. The germline V gene encodes CDR1 SGDLS and CDR2 YYNGEE. The variable domain in full, with the rest retrieved from reference TRBV9 and TRBJ2-1, is DSGVTQTPKHLITATGQRVTLRCSPRSGDLSVYWYQQSLDQGLQFLIQYYNGEERAKGNILERFSAQQFPDLHSELNLSSLELGDSALYFCASSGTSGRRDEQFFGPGTRLTVL.